The 31 T cell receptor beta chains below were found in one sample sequenced in a study of CD8+ T cells in alopecia areata. Pooled cells of cutaneous lymph node origin were sorted on CD4, CD8alpha, NKG2D, NKG2ACE and other markers. Once RNA had been extracted, it was reverse transcribed into cDNA to act as the sequencing template. The method was immunoSEQ multiplex PCR; TCRdb's version includes in-frame clones alone and lacks a portion of them. Sampling found about 270,000 clones, none seen once. Sequencing input: CD4+ T cells sorted from a lymph node. These receptors came from a C3H/HeJ mouse with alopecia areata. The strain's MHC type: H2-k.

There are a few counts of this clone. A single base separates this from a much larger clone, so it may be a read error. The germline and genes are mouse ones. The read finishes 4 residues shy of the CDR3 end, and the germline J gene is used to complete it. The chain has TRBV19 and TRBJ1-1, with 7 bases lining up with TRBD1. V was pared by 5 bases and J by 0 bases, with 4 bases of the junction left unmatched. CDR3 length: 14 amino acids. In germline, CDR1 is FNHDT, CDR2 SITEND (reference sequence). Here the CDR3 reads CASRPGTANTEVFF. The sequenced CDR3 bases are TGTGCCAGCAGACCCGGGACAGCAAACACA.

This clone has more than one count but fewer than ten. Each gene name is a mouse one. The sequenced fragment ends 4 residues before the CDR3 boundary, so the rest is inferred from the germline J gene. Other DNA sequences of this sample code for an identical CDR3. V gene TRBV19 combines with J gene TRBJ2-1; 8 nucleotides agree with TRBD2. V dropped 4 bases and J dropped 3; count of bases not matched to a gene: 0. The CDR3 has 13 amino acids. The germline V gene has CDR1 FNHDT and CDR2 SITEND (reference sequence). The part of the CDR3 DNA that was read is TGTGCCAGCAGTGGACTGGGCTATGCT. Protein product: CASSGLGYA. The whole CDR3 sequence is CASSGLGYAEQFF.

This clone showed up just a few times. Germline and genes here are mouse. The read ends 4 residues early relative to the CDR3; the germline J gene fills the gap. The chain has TRBV19 and TRBJ2-3, with 12 bases lining up with TRBD2. This CDR3 is 14 amino acids long. Germline V gene lookup returns CDR1 FNHDT and CDR2 SITEND (reference sequence). The V segment lost 6 bases and the J segment 3 bases; nucleotides outside the gene matches: 2. CDR3 loop: CASIDWGGAETLYF. The covered CDR3 bases are TGTGCCAGCATTGACTGGGGGGGCGCAGAA.

This clone was counted between two and nine times. The germline and genes are mouse ones. The CDR3 end lies 3 residues beyond the end of the read and is filled in from the germline J gene. This specimen includes other DNA sequences encoding the same CDR3. The rearrangement joins TRBV5 to TRBJ1-6, with 7 bases fitting TRBD1. TRBJ1-6 is recorded as an ORF, its role being uncertain. Germline CDR1 reads LGHNA; CDR2 reads YNLKQL (reference sequence). The CDR3 spans 16 residues. The junction had 1 base not matched to a gene; V was cut back by 2 bases and J by 0 bases. The CDR3 protein is CASSQTGDSYNSPLYF. The CDR3 bases that were read are TGTGCCAGCAGCCAAACAGGGGATTCCTATAATTCGCCC.

As for this clone: Gene names and germline refer to mouse. The sequenced fragment ends 4 residues before the CDR3 boundary, so the rest is inferred from the germline J gene. This chain links TRBV1 with TRBJ2-2; TRBD2 agrees at 11 bases. The CDR3 covers 16 residues. From germline, CDR1 is NSQYPW and CDR2 LRSPGD (reference sequence). With 1 base clipped from V and 3 bases from J, the junction kept 1 base outside the gene matches. The CDR3 region is CTCSAGTGGYTGQLYF. Partial CDR3 DNA: TGCACCTGCAGTGCAGGGACTGGGGGGTACACCGGG.

A remark on this clone: Each gene name is a mouse one. The read is 4 residues too short to cover the CDR3 end, so that end is filled in from the germline J gene. Other DNA sequences in this specimen translate into the identical CDR3. The chain uses TRBV13-1 and TRBJ2-7; the match to TRBD1 covers 7 bases. The V gene's germline CDR1 is NSHNY and CDR2 SYGAGN. There are 13 residues in the CDR3. The CDR3 bases that were read are TGTGCCAGCAGTGATGCAGGGGGTTAT. This encodes CASSDAGGY. The whole CDR3 region reads CASSDAGGYEQYF.

Concerning this clone itself: Gene names denote mouse genes. The read ends 4 residues early relative to the CDR3; the germline J gene fills the gap. The V call is TRBV1, the J call TRBJ2-2; D possibly corresponds to TRBD1 (7 bases). Germline V lookup: CDR1 NSQYPW, CDR2 LRSPGD (reference sequence). The CDR3 covers 15 residues. Trimming cost V 4 bases and J 3 bases, with 12 bases left between them. The covered CDR3 bases are TGCACCTGCAGTGGGAGGGGGCGCGACACCGGG. It encodes CTCSGRGRDTG. The whole CDR3 region reads CTCSGRGRDTGQLYF.

There are a few counts of this clone. Genes and germline come from the mouse. The DNA ends 4 residues before the CDR3 does, and the rest of the CDR3 is filled in from the germline J gene. The rearrangement uses TRBV5 and TRBJ2-1, with TRBD1 as a possible D gene (6 bases). Germline CDR1 reads LGHNA; CDR2 reads YNLKQL (reference sequence). The CDR3 has 15 residues. Trimming shortened V by 1 base and J by 6 bases, and 13 bases separated the two germline ends. The CDR3 bases that were read are TGTGCCAGCAGCCAAGCCTCAGGGGCCTCTGCT. This translates into CASSQASGASA. The whole CDR3 protein is CASSQASGASAEQFF.

Details on this clone: The gene names here belong to mouse. The missing CDR3 end, 4 residues past where the read stops, is filled in from the germline J gene. Different DNA sequences within this sample yield the same CDR3. The chain links TRBV13-1 to TRBJ2-3; D may be TRBD2 (7 bases). Germline V lookup: CDR1 NSHNY, CDR2 SYGAGN. The V end lost 0 bases, the J end lost 1 base, and 9 bases lay between the germline ends. CDR3 length: 15 amino acids. The CDR3 DNA, read in part, is TGTGCCAGCAGTGATGAGGGGGGCGGTGCAGAA. Residues: CASSDEGGGAE. The complete CDR3 protein is CASSDEGGGAETLYF.

To note about this clone: Gene names refer to mouse genes. The read ends 4 residues before the CDR3 terminus; that terminus is restored from the germline J gene. The rearrangement uses TRBV5 and TRBJ2-2, with a tentative D call TRBD1 (6 bases). With 4 bases removed from V and 2 bases from J, the gap between germline ends came to 8 bases. The CDR3 length is 14 residues. CDR1 is LGHNA and CDR2 is YNLKQL in the germline V gene (reference sequence). CDR3 region: CASSRTENTGQLYF. The sequenced part of the CDR3 DNA is TGTGCCAGCAGCCGGACAGAGAACACCGGG.

This clone showed up just a few times. Gene names follow the mouse nomenclature. The observed sequence ends 4 residues before the CDR3 terminus, with the missing tail filled in from the germline J gene. The chain has TRBV5 and TRBJ2-3; a weak D match, TRBD1 (5 bases). This CDR3 comprises 17 residues. The germline CDR1 and CDR2 sequences are LGHNA and YNLKQL (reference sequence). V was pared by 0 bases and J by 3 bases, with 16 bases between. The CDR3 loop reads CASSQEWQGGKAETLYF. CDR3 DNA (partial): TGTGCCAGCAGCCAAGAGTGGCAGGGTGGAAAGGCAGAA.

The table lists this clone with a few counts. Any gene name here is a mouse gene name. The sequenced fragment ends 4 residues before the CDR3 boundary, so the rest is inferred from the germline J gene. The V gene is TRBV13-1, the J gene TRBJ2-2, with unresolved D. Germline CDR1 NSHNY, CDR2 SYGAGN. The length of the CDR3 is 13 residues. The ends were cut back, 1 base at V and 6 bases at J, with 7 bases in the middle. CDR3 DNA (partial): TGTGCCAGCAGTGATTTGGTTCCCGGG. This gives the protein CASSDLVPG. The entire CDR3 sequence reads CASSDLVPGQLYF.

This clone was detected a few times. Mouse names are used for the genes. Coverage ceases 4 residues before the CDR3 finishes, and the germline J gene fills in the end. The V and J genes are TRBV13-1 and TRBJ1-1; D is perhaps TRBD1 (6 bases). Between the trimmed V and J ends, which lost 0 bases and 0 bases, there was a span of 15 bases. The CDR3 runs 17 residues. Germline V gene data show CDR1 as NSHNY and CDR2 as SYGAGN. Here the CDR3 reads CASSDAPGDRSNTEVFF. The sequenced CDR3 bases are TGTGCCAGCAGTGATGCACCCGGTGACAGGTCAAACACA.

As to this clone: Gene names denote mouse genes. The read finishes 4 residues shy of the CDR3 end, and the germline J gene is used to complete it. The V and J genes are TRBV17 and TRBJ1-1; D perhaps matches TRBD1 (5 bases). The CDR3 sequence is 11 residues long. Germline-derived CDR1 and CDR2 are MNHDT and YYDKIL. CDR3 DNA, as far as it was read: TGTGCTAGCCGGTGGGGGGGA. Amino acid sequence: CASRWGG. The entire CDR3 is CASRWGGEVFF.

Concerning this clone itself: Gene names are mouse gene names. The CDR3 extends 4 residues past the end of the read, so its final part is completed from the germline J gene. This chain connects TRBV19 to TRBJ2-3; D perhaps matches TRBD1 (6 bases). Trimming took off 5 bases at V and 1 base at J, with 17 bases between the two ends. Germline CDR1 and CDR2: FNHDT and SITEND (reference sequence). CDR3 length: 16 amino acids. CDR3 amino acids: CASRSSGEGGAETLYF. The CDR3 bases that were read are TGTGCCAGCAGATCGTCAGGGGAGGGAGGTGCAGAA. Using reference TRBV19 and TRBJ2-3 for the parts outside the CDR3, the full variable domain is GGIITQTPKFLIGQEGQKLTLKCQQNFNHDTMYWYRQDSGKGLRLIYYSITENDLQKGDLSEGYDASREKKSSFSLTVTSAQKNEMAVFLCASRSSGEGGAETLYFGSGTRLTVL.

Remarks on this clone: The genes and germline here are from mouse. With the read ending 4 residues before the CDR3 end, the germline J gene is used to fill in that end. The chain links TRBV5 to TRBJ2-1; 9 bases line up with TRBD1. The J segment lost 5 bases and the V segment lost 5 bases, leaving 4 bases of the junction unmatched. The CDR3 runs to 14 residues. Germline V gene sequence: CDR1 LGHNA, CDR2 YNLKQL (reference sequence). Incomplete CDR3 DNA: TGTGCCAGCAGCGGAGGGGACAGGGATGCT. Its translation is CASSGGDRDA. The CDR3 reads in full as CASSGGDRDAEQFF.

Details on this clone: The germline and genes are mouse ones. The read gets to within 4 residues of the CDR3 end, and the germline J gene fills in the rest. The same CDR3 arises from other DNA sequences in this sample as well. J is TRBJ1-2 and V is TRBV13-1, with 9 bases matching TRBD1. The CDR3 spans 14 residues. CDR1 is NSHNY, CDR2 SYGAGN, per germline. V was pared by 3 bases and J by 2 bases, with 2 bases of the junction left unmatched. The CDR3 loop reads CASSGGQGNSDYTF. The part of the CDR3 DNA that was read is TGTGCCAGCAGTGGCGGACAGGGGAACTCC.

Comments on this clone: Gene names are the mouse ones. Incomplete CDR3 DNA: TGTGCCAGCAGCCTCAGGGGTAATTCGCCC. Protein product: CASSLRGNSP. The whole CDR3 reads CASSLRGNSPLYF. The J gene is TRBJ1-6, the V gene TRBV5; possible D gene TRBD1, 6 bases. The sequenced fragment ends 3 residues before the CDR3 boundary, so the rest is inferred from the germline J gene. TRBJ1-6 is treated as an ORF (open reading frame) with a function not yet certain. Trimming cost V 4 bases and J 6 bases, with 7 bases left between them. Looked up from germline, CDR1 is LGHNA and CDR2 is YNLKQL (reference sequence). The CDR3 loop spans 13 amino acids.

This clone was recorded many times. The listed genes are named as in mouse. Read sequence stops 4 residues before the CDR3 end, and the germline J gene provides the missing end. The gene calls are TRBV17 and TRBJ2-5, with unresolved D. Trimming removed 0 bases at V and 3 bases at J, with 7 bases between. The germline gives CDR1 MNHDT, CDR2 YYDKIL. The CDR3 sequence is 14 residues long. The CDR3 reads CASSRDFGQDTQYF. Partial CDR3 DNA: TGTGCTAGCAGTAGAGATTTTGGGCAAGAC.

This clone has just a few counts. Mouse gene names apply. The read gets to within 4 residues of the CDR3 end, and the germline J gene fills in the rest. This rearrangement joins TRBV14 to TRBJ2-2; the D gene is possibly TRBD1 (5 bases). Trimming left V 2 bases short and J 1 base short, with 6 bases between. CDR3 length: 14 residues. CDR1 is SGHDT and CDR2 is FRDEAV in the germline V gene. The CDR3 DNA, read in part, is TGTGCCAGCAGTTTAGGACAAAACACCGGG. Translated: CASSLGQNTG. The entire CDR3 protein is CASSLGQNTGQLYF. The complete variable domain, with remaining parts taken from reference TRBV14 and TRBJ2-2, reads EAGVTQSPRYAVLQEGQAVSFWCDPISGHDTLYWYQQPRDQGPQLLVYFRDEAVIDNSQLPSDRFSAVRPKGTNSTLKIQSAKQGDTATYLCASSLGQNTGQLYFGEGSKLTVL.

This clone showed up just a few times. All gene names here are mouse names. The read falls 4 residues short of the CDR3 end, and the missing part is taken from the germline J gene. Other nucleotide sequences from this sample produce the same CDR3. This sequence joins TRBV5 and TRBJ2-3, with a possible D match to TRBD2 (6 bases). The CDR3 is 15 residues long. From germline, CDR1 is LGHNA and CDR2 YNLKQL (reference sequence). V was shortened by 4 bases and J by 0 bases, with 11 bases between the two germline ends. The CDR3 DNA, read in part, is TGTGCCAGCAGCCGCCTGGGGACTAGTGCAGAA. This sequence encodes CASSRLGTSAE. The full-length CDR3 reads as CASSRLGTSAETLYF.

As to this clone: Gene labels here are mouse ones. The read comes to an end 4 residues before the CDR3 does, leaving the germline J gene to fill in the end. The chain couples TRBV13-2 to TRBJ1-2; possibly TRBD1 for D (6 bases). This CDR3 is built from 15 residues. Germline assignment: CDR1 NNHNN and CDR2 SYGAGS (reference sequence). Trimming took off 2 bases at V and 0 bases at J, with 11 bases between the two ends. The part of the CDR3 DNA that was read is TGTGCCAGCGGTGACGGGACAAATGCAAACTCC. Translation gives CASGDGTNANS. The full-length CDR3 reads as CASGDGTNANSDYTF.

This clone was detected only a few times. Germline and genes here are mouse. The read is 4 residues too short to cover the CDR3 end, so that end is filled in from the germline J gene. Other DNA sequences of this sample code for an identical CDR3. The chain couples TRBV19 to TRBJ2-2; no definite D call. Germline CDR1 is FNHDT and CDR2 is SITEND (reference sequence). The CDR3 length is 15 residues. Trimming removed 2 bases at V and 2 bases at J, with 10 bases between. CDR3 DNA, as far as it was read: TGTGCCAGCAGTATTCCTGGAGCGAACACCGGG. This gives the protein CASSIPGANTG. The whole CDR3 protein is CASSIPGANTGQLYF.

This clone was counted only a few times. Mouse gene names and germline throughout. The CDR3 extends 4 residues past the end of the read, so its final part is completed from the germline J gene. In the same sample, other DNA sequences code for this CDR3. This rearrangement joins TRBV13-1 to TRBJ2-1; D may be TRBD2 (6 bases). This CDR3 comprises 13 residues. From germline, CDR1 is NSHNY and CDR2 SYGAGN. Trimming stripped 5 bases from V and 4 bases from J, with 10 bases between. The CDR3 reads CASRPDWYAEQFF. The part of the CDR3 DNA that was read is TGTGCCAGCAGGCCCGACTGGTATGCT.

Comments on this clone: Each gene name is a mouse one. The read halts 4 residues ahead of the CDR3 end, with the missing end drawn from the germline J gene. Other DNA sequences of this sample code for an identical CDR3. This chain connects TRBV19 to TRBJ2-7; 8 positions agree with TRBD2. The length of the CDR3 is 13 residues. Germline V CDR1 and CDR2: FNHDT, SITEND (reference sequence). Incomplete CDR3 DNA: TGTGCCAGCAGTATGGCTGGGGGGTAT. Protein sequence: CASSMAGGY. The CDR3 in full is CASSMAGGYEQYF.

On this clone itself: The gene symbols are mouse symbols. The read terminates 4 residues before the CDR3 end, so the remaining end is supplied by the germline J gene. The rearrangement links TRBV13-1 to TRBJ2-3; 8 bases agree with TRBD2. Trimming cost V 2 bases and J 0 bases; bases outside gene matches: 5. Germline CDR1 and CDR2: NSHNY and SYGAGN. CDR3 length equals 16 residues. The CDR3 sequence: CASSEGLGGSAETLYF. The sequenced CDR3 bases are TGTGCCAGCAGTGAGGGGCTGGGGGGTAGTGCAGAA.

This clone was seen a handful of times. The gene names given are mouse names. Read data end 4 residues before the CDR3 end; the end is taken from the germline J gene. The V call is TRBV13-1, the J call TRBJ2-4; 7 bases are shared with TRBD1. With V trimmed by 5 bases and J by 0 bases, 3 bases remained unmatched. CDR3 length equals 14 residues. In germline, CDR1 is NSHNY, CDR2 SYGAGN. CDR3 in amino acids: CASRGTDSQNTLYF. The DNA read from the CDR3 is TGTGCCAGCAGGGGGACAGATAGTCAAAAC.

About this clone itself: Mouse gene names and germline throughout. The DNA ends 4 residues before the CDR3 does, and the rest of the CDR3 is filled in from the germline J gene. The sample carries other DNA sequences with the same CDR3. This sequence joins TRBV13-2 and TRBJ2-1, with 8 bases identical to TRBD2. The germline V gene encodes CDR1 NNHNN and CDR2 SYGAGS (reference sequence). The V gene end was trimmed by 0 bases and the J gene end by 1 base; junction bases not matched to a gene: 0. The CDR3 contains 15 residues. The CDR3 region is CASGDGTGNYAEQFF. The CDR3 DNA, read in part, is TGTGCCAGCGGTGATGGGACTGGGAACTATGCT.

This clone was detected ten times or more. The genes are named according to mouse. The read halts 4 residues ahead of the CDR3 end, with the missing end drawn from the germline J gene. The rearrangement uses TRBV13-2 and TRBJ2-2; no definite D call. The CDR3 is made up of 15 amino acids. Between the trimmed V and J ends, which lost 0 bases and 0 bases, there was a span of 6 bases. Germline V CDR1 and CDR2: NNHNN, SYGAGS (reference sequence). The CDR3 DNA, read in part, is TGTGCCAGCGGTGATGCCGACACAAACACCGGG. Translated: CASGDADTNTG. The whole CDR3 protein reads CASGDADTNTGQLYF.

This clone occurred a few times. Mouse germline and gene names are used. The missing CDR3 end, 4 residues past where the read stops, is filled in from the germline J gene. The V gene is TRBV13-1, the J gene TRBJ2-7; D not certain. CDR3 length: 11 amino acids. Germline loops: CDR1 NSHNY, CDR2 SYGAGN. Incomplete CDR3 DNA: TGTGCCAGCAGTGATTGGGAT. Translation: CASSDWD. The full-length CDR3 reads as CASSDWDEQYF.

This clone was counted between two and nine times. These gene names are mouse names. The sequenced fragment ends 4 residues before the CDR3 boundary, so the rest is inferred from the germline J gene. Other DNA sequences of this sample code for an identical CDR3. This chain uses TRBV13-1 with TRBJ2-3, with 9 bases aligning to TRBD2. The CDR3 has 15 residues. Germline trimming cut 2 bases from V and 1 base from J; bases unmatched to any gene: 2. Per germline, CDR1 NSHNY and CDR2 SYGAGN. CDR3: CASSENWGGAETLYF. The CDR3 bases that were read are TGTGCCAGCAGTGAAAACTGGGGGGGTGCAGAA.